This TCR beta chain was recorded in a study of blood T cells in healthy people across ages. Primed by a sample-barcoded 5' primer and a J-beta primer mix, a second PCR proceeded for about 7 to 12 cycles. From the 5' RACE reads, TCRdb called clonotypes with MiXCR, one entry per CDR3 protein. There are over 600,000 distinct CDR3 sequences in the sample; less than 45% occur only once, and around 32% lies in the top ten. The sequenced sample was blood. The clonotype comes from an elderly man in good health.

For the CDR3, the DNA is TGCGCCAGCAGCTTGGAATCAGGAGCATACAATGAGCAGTTCTTC. Translation gives CASSLESGAYNEQFF. This chain connects TRBV5-1 to TRBJ2-1, with D uncertain. The germline gives CDR1 SGHRS, CDR2 YFSETQ. There are 15 residues in the CDR3. Trimming pared 0 bases from V and 4 bases from J, leaving 11 bases between.